This T cell receptor (beta chain) originates from a study of blood T cells in healthy people across ages. A J-beta primer mix and a sample-barcoded 5' primer were used in a second PCR of about 7 to 12 cycles. TCRdb ran MiXCR on the 5' RACE reads and lists one entry per CDR3 protein. The table shows more than 800,000 distinct CDR3 sequences, with 45% occurring only once. The CDR3 is 15 amino acids. From germline, CDR1 is SEHNR and CDR2 FQNEAQ (reference sequence). V was clipped by 7 bases and J by 4 bases; unmatched bases: 13. The sample holds a few counts of this clonotype. The donors, aged roughly 6 to 95, were healthy Caucasians from Russia.

Sequenced: blood. The TCR sequence derives from a woman aged 55-69 years in good health. The chain combines TRBV7-9 with TRBJ2-7; 7 bases map to TRBD1. The CDR3 nucleotides are TGTGCCAGCACCTCCGGACGGGACAGAATATACGAGCAGTACTTC. Protein sequence: CASTSGRDRIYEQYF. Supplemented by reference TRBV7-9 and TRBJ2-7, the full variable domain reads DTGVSQNPRHKITKRGQNVTFRCDPISEHNRLYWYRQTLGQGPEFLTYFQNEAQLEKSRLLSDRFSAERPKGSFSTLEIQRTEQGDSAMYLCASTSGRDRIYEQYFGPGTRLTVT.